The clone carrying this T cell receptor (beta chain) was detected many times. Its antigen is not identified. The data stem from a study of human T cells and chemical hapten exposure. Time point reported: patch test 2, 6 weeks after DPC sensitization. Specified treatment: therapeutic diphenylcyclopropenone sensitization with weekly scalp DPC. General study points: Positively correlated with patch test score were the counts of PT1 expanded TCRs.

The germline V gene encodes CDR1 MNHEY and CDR2 SVGEGT. This CDR3 has 13 residues. Trimming removed 8 bases from V and 0 bases from J, with 9 bases in between. TCRdb redid the calling of the RACE reads with MiXCR, one entry per CDR3 protein. This table has some 82,000 distinct CDR3 sequences, less than 8% appearing once. This sequence originates from a woman aged 25 to 39 with alopecia areata. Some clones in this sample may be carry-over from other donors' samples. The material was whole blood, obtained in connection with sensitization to the hapten diphenylcyclopropenone (DPC). The chain uses TRBV6-2 or TRBV6-3 and TRBJ2-3, with a weak D call TRBD1 (6 bases). CDR3 loop: CASGGPSTDTQYF. In DNA, the CDR3 is TGTGCCAGCGGGGGCCCGAGCACAGATACGCAGTATTTT.